This TCR beta chain was found in a study of TIL therapy for anti-PD-1-resistant metastatic lung cancer. Sequencing used immunoSEQ v3. Assay: immunoSEQ multiplex PCR; the TCRdb copy retains only in-frame clones and omits some. Among approximately 27,000 clones listed, 55% to 80% were seen once. V was shortened by 3 bases and J by 5 bases, with 13 bases between the two germline ends. The CDR3 has 13 amino acids. The germline V gene encodes CDR1 GTSNPN and CDR2 SVGIG (reference sequence). Time point here: pre-treatment sample, taken before nivolumab and TIL therapy. Tumor tissue came from excised metastases, mostly pleural nodules or supraclavicular lymph nodes.

Sample: tumor tissue, taken at baseline. V is TRBV30 and J is TRBJ1-1; a weak D match, TRBD1 (5 bases). The source of this sequence is a person between 25 and 79 years old with non-small cell lung cancer. The CDR3 loop is CAWSNWGGTEAFF. The DNA for the CDR3 is TGTGCCTGGAGCAACTGGGGGGGGACTGAAGCTTTCTTT. Using reference TRBV30 and TRBJ1-1 for the parts outside the CDR3, the full variable domain is SQTIHQWPATLVQPVGSPLSLECTVEGTSNPNLYWYRQAAGRGLQLLFYSVGIGQISSEVPQNLSASRPQDRQFILSSKKLLLSDSGFYLCAWSNWGGTEAFFGQGTRLTVV.